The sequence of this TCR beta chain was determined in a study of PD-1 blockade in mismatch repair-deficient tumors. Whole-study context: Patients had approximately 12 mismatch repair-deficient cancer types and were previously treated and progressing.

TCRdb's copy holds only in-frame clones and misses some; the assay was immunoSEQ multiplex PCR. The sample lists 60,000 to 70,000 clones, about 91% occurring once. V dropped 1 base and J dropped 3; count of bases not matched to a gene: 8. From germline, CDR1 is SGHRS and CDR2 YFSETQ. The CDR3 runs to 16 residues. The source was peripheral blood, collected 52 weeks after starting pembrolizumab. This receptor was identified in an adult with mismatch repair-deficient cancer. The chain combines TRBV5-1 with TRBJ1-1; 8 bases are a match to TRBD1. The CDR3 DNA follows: TGCGCCAGCAGCTTGAACAGGGGGGATTTGGACACTGAAGCTTTCTTT. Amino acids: CASSLNRGDLDTEAFF.